This T cell receptor beta chain appears in the sequencing data of a study of cytomegalovirus exposure and HLA in healthy donors. Findings of the study overall: Information on immune exposure was restricted to one variable (CMV serostatus). The presence/absence work took it that sequencing depth was about the same across donors. One later analysis reportedly identified an Asian-associated ancestry cluster that showed fewer N-insertions than the approximately 700-donor mean.

This clone was found a few times. Its antigen is not identified. The PCR used 60 Vbeta and 13 Jbeta primers. TCRdb's table, derived via immunoSEQ multiplex PCR, lists solely in-frame clones and lacks some. The sample yields around 85,000 clones, around 80% seen once. V lost 5 bases, J lost 6 bases, and 15 bases lay in between. Germline CDR1 reads MDHEN; CDR2 reads SYDVKM. The length of the CDR3 is 14 residues. This TCR was recovered from a male donor in good health and CMV-seronegative. The chain is built from TRBV28 and TRBJ2-3, with D tentatively TRBD2 (7 bases). The specimen was PBMCs. This chain's CDR3 is CASSLSAGADTQYF. For the CDR3, the DNA is TGTGCCAGCAGTCTCTCGGCGGGGGCCGATACGCAGTATTTT. The whole variable domain, filled in from reference TRBV28 and TRBJ2-3, reads DVKVTQSSRYLVKRTGEKVFLECVQDMDHENMFWYRQDPGLGLRLIYFSYDVKMKEKGDIPEGYSVSREKKERFSLILESASTNQTSMYLCASSLSAGADTQYFGPGTRLTVL.